This TCR beta chain comes out of a study of blood T cell repertoires in COVID-19. Study overall: The samples span acute and convalescent COVID-19 from the United States, Italy and Spain.

Germline trimming cut 2 bases from V and 6 bases from J; bases unmatched to any gene: 5. The CDR3 is 15 residues long. Per germline, CDR1 MNHNY and CDR2 SVGAGI (reference sequence). During active infection, Seattle patients enrolled and were then monitored through disease. Per the original data handling: Estimates of nucleated cell counts were drawn from the amplification of reference gene primers. Sequenced by immunoSEQ multiplex PCR; TCRdb stores in-frame clones only, minus some. The V and J calls and the clone size are those of that table, but D and trimming were determined from the DNA. The data contain roughly 300,000 clones, roughly nine tenths of them singletons.

The chain links TRBV6-6 to TRBJ2-1; TRBD2 matches at 9 bases. Material for sequencing was peripheral blood. This TCR was recovered from a woman aged 25-40 years with COVID-19, enrolled during active disease. The CDR3 sequence: CASSYLAGGPNEQFF. For the CDR3, the DNA is TGTGCCAGCAGTTACCTGGCGGGAGGGCCCAATGAGCAGTTCTTC.